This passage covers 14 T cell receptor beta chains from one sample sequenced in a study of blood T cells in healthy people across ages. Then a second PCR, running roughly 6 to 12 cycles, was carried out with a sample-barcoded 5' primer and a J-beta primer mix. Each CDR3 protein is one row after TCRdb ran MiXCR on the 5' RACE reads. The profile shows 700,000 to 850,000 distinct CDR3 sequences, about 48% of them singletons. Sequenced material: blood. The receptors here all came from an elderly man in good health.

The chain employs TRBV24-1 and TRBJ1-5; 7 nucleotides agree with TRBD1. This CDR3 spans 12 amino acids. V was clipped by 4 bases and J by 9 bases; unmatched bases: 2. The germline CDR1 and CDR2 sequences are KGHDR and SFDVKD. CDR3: CATSDPGGPQHF. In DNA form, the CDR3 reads TGTGCCACCAGTGACCCAGGGGGGCCCCAGCATTTT.

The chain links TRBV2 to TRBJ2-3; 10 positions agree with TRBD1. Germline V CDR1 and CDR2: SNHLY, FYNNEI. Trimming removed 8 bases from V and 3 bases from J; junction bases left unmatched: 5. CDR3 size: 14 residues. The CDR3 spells CASQRDRGTDTQYF. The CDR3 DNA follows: TGTGCCAGCCAACGGGACAGGGGAACAGATACGCAGTATTTT. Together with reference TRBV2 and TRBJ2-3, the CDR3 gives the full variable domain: EPEVTQTPSHQVTQMGQEVILRCVPISNHLYFYWYRQILGQKVEFLVSFYNNEISEKSEIFDDQFSVERPDGSNFTLKIRSTKLEDSAMYFCASQRDRGTDTQYFGPGTRLTVL.

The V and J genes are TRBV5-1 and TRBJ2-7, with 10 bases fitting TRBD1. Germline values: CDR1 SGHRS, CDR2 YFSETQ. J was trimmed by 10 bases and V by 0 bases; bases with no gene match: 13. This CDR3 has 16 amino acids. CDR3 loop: CASSLAGTGVQESQYF. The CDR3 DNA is TGCGCCAGCAGCTTGGCTGGGACAGGGGTTCAAGAGTCCCAGTACTTC. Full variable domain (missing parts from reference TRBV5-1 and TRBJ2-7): KAGVTQTPRYLIKTRGQQVTLSCSPISGHRSVSWYQQTPGQGLQFLFEYFSETQRNKGNFPGRFSGRQFSNSRSEMNVSTLELGDSALYLCASSLAGTGVQESQYFGPGTRLTVT.

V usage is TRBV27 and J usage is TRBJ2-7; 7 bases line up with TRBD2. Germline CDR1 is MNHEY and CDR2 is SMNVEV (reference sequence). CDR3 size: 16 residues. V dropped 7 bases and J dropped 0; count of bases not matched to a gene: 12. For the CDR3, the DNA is TGTGCCAGCACCGGGCGGGGGTGGGGATTCTCCTACGAGCAGTACTTC. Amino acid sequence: CASTGRGWGFSYEQYF.

The CDR3 bases are TGTGCCAGCAGCGCCACGGACAGCCCCTACGAGCAGTACTTC. Translation: CASSATDSPYEQYF. The chain combines TRBV9 with TRBJ2-7; tentative D call: TRBD1 (6 bases). Germline V gene lookup returns CDR1 SGDLS and CDR2 YYNGEE. The germline V and J ends were trimmed by 3 bases and 2 bases, with 12 bases remaining between them. The CDR3 is made up of 14 amino acids. Full variable domain (missing parts from reference TRBV9 and TRBJ2-7): DSGVTQTPKHLITATGQRVTLRCSPRSGDLSVYWYQQSLDQGLQFLIQYYNGEERAKGNILERFSAQQFPDLHSELNLSSLELGDSALYFCASSATDSPYEQYFGPGTRLTVT.

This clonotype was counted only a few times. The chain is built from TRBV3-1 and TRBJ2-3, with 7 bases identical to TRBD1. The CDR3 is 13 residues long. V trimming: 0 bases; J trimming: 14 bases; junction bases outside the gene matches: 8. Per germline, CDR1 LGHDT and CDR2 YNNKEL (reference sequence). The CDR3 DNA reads TGTGCCAGCAGCCAAGATCTGGGAAAGGGGGCGTATTTT. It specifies CASSQDLGKGAYF.

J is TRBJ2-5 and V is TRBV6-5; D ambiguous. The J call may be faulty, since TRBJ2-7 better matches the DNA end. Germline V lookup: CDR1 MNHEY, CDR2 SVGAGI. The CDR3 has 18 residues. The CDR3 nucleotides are TGTGCCAGCAGTTACTCCGGGCTAATAGACAAGGGCGACTACGAGCAGTACTTC. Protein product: CASSYSGLIDKGDYEQYF.

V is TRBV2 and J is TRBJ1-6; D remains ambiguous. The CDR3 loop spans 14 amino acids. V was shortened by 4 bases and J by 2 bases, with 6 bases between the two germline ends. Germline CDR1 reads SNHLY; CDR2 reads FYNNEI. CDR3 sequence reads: CASSGLPYNSPLHF. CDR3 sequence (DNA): TGTGCCAGCAGTGGTCTCCCCTATAATTCACCCCTCCACTTT.

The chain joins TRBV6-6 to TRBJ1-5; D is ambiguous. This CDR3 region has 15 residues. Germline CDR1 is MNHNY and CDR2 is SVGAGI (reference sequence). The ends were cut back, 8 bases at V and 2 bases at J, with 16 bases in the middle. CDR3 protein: CASGLRTGGNQPQHF. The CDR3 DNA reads TGTGCCAGCGGTTTAAGAACTGGGGGCAATCAGCCCCAGCATTTT.

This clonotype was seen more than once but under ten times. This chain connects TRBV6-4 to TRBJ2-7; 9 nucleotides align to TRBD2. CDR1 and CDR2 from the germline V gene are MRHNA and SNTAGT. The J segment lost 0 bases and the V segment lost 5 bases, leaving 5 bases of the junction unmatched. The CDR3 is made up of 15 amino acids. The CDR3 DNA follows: TGTGCCAGCAGTCGAAATAGCGGGAGCTCCTACGAGCAGTACTTC. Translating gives CASSRNSGSSYEQYF.

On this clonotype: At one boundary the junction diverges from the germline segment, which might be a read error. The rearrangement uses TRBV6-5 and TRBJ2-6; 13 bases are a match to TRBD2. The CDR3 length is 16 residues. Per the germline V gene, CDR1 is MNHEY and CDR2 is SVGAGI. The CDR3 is CAGGLAGASGTNVLTF. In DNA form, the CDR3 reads TGTGCCGGCGGACTAGCGGGAGCCTCTGGGACCAACGTCCTGACTTTC.

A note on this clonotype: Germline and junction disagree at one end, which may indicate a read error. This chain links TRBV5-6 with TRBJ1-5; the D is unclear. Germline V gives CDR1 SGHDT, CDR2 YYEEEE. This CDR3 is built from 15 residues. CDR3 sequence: CARSYQGSSNQPQHF. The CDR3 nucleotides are TGTGCCAGAAGCTACCAAGGCTCTAGCAATCAGCCCCAGCATTTT.

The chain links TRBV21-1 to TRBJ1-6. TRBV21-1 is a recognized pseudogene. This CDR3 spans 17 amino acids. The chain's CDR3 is CASKEEFGSSYNSPLHF. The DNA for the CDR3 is TGTGCCAGCAAAGAGGAGTTCGGGAGCTCCTATAATTCACCCCTCCACTTT.

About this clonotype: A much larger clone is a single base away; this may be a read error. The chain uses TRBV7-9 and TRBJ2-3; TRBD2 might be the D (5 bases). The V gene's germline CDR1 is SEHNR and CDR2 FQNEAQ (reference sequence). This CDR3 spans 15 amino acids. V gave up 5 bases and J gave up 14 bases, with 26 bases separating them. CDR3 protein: CASSAESGKHRYAYF. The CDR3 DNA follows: TGTGCCAGCAGCGCTGAGTCGGGAAAGCACAGATACGCGTATTTT.